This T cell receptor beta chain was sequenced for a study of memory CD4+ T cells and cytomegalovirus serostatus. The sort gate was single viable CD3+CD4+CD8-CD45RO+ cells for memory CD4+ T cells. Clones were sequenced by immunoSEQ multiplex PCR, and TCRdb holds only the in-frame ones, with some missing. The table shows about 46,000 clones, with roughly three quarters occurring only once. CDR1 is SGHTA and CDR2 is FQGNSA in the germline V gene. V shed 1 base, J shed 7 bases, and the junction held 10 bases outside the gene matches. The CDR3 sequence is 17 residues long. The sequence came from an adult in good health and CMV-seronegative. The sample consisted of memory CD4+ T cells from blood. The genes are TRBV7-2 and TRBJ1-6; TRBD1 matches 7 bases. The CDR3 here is CASSLGRQGFGNSPLHF. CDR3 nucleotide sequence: TGTGCCAGCAGCTTAGGGAGACAGGGCTTTGGCAATTCACCCCTCCACTTT.